This T cell receptor (beta chain) was identified in a study of human T cells and chemical hapten exposure. Study as a whole: The patients were mostly female; they had alopecia areata, totalis or universalis.

The time point is: pre-sensitization, week 0. Treatment: therapeutic diphenylcyclopropenone sensitization with weekly scalp DPC. Alopecia patients, 18 to 70 years old and DPC-suitable, served as donors. V lost 6 bases to trimming and J lost 4 bases; unmatched junction nucleotides: 11. CDR3 length: 15 amino acids. CDR1 is LGHDT and CDR2 is YNNKEL in the germline V gene (reference sequence). How the authors handled the data: Counting gave a median of roughly 100,000 TCRs per sample, with values ranging from about 23,224 to 700,000. TCRdb reprocessed the RACE reads via MiXCR and lists one record per CDR3 protein. For this entry, the V and J calls and clone size follow TCRdb and not the study's own pipeline. The sample yields roughly 260,000 distinct CDR3 sequences, 7.5% to 10% seen once.

The clonotype originates from a woman aged 40 to 55 with alopecia areata. Some clones in this sample may be carry-over from other donors' samples. The chain carries TRBV3-1 and TRBJ1-2; 7 bases match TRBD1. The sample in question was whole blood, obtained in connection with sensitization to the hapten diphenylcyclopropenone (DPC). This CDR3 is CASRQTGTAIYGYTF. CDR3 DNA sequence: TGTGCCAGCAGACAAACTGGGACAGCTATCTATGGCTACACCTTC. Full variable domain (rest looked up from reference TRBV3-1 and TRBJ1-2): DTAVSQTPKYLVTQMGNDKSIKCEQNLGHDTMYWYKQDSKKFLKIMFSYNNKELIINETVPNRFSPKSPDKAHLNLHINSLELGDSAVYFCASRQTGTAIYGYTFGSGTRLTVV.